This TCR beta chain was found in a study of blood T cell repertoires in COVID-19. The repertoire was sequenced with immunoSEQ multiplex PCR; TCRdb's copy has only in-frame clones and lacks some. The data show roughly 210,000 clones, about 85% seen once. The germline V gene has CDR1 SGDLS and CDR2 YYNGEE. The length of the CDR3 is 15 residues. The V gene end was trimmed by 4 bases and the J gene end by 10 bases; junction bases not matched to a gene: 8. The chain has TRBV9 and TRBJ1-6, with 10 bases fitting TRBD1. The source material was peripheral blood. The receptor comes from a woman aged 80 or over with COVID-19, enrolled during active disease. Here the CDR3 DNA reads TGTGCCAGCAGCCCCCGGGACAGGGGAGAATCACCCCTCCACTTT. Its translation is CASSPRDRGESPLHF.